The 9 T cell receptor beta chains reported below all come from one sample, sequenced in a study of OX40 agonist ivuxolimab in advanced cancers. Sequencing was performed with immunoSEQ multiplex PCR; in TCRdb, only in-frame clones are kept and a portion is missing. The sample comprises under 70,000 clones, roughly nine tenths of which are singletons, and more than 10% rests with the top ten. The source material was CD4+ or CD8+ T cells sorted from blood, sampled in a trial of the OX40 agonist ivuxolimab. These receptors originate from an adult with an advanced solid tumor such as melanoma, head and neck, liver or kidney cancer.

This clone was seen only a few times. The rearrangement joins TRBV2 to TRBJ2-3; D may be TRBD1 (6 bases). Germline V gene data show CDR1 as SNHLY and CDR2 as FYNNEI. Trimming removed 6 bases from V and 5 bases from J, with 15 bases in between. This CDR3 comprises 14 residues. This chain's CDR3 is CASRSSLQGDTQYF. The CDR3 DNA reads TGTGCCAGCAGGAGCAGTCTACAGGGAGATACGCAGTATTTT.

This sequence joins TRBV19 and TRBJ2-1, with 9 nucleotides matching TRBD1. Germline V gives CDR1 LNHDA, CDR2 SQIVND (reference sequence). CDR3 length: 17 residues. V was pared by 1 base and J by 1 base, with 5 bases of the junction left unmatched. CDR3 region: CASSIVTGGTSYNEQFF. DNA for the CDR3: TGTGCCAGTAGTATAGTGACAGGGGGTACGTCCTACAATGAGCAGTTCTTC.

The chain uses TRBV4-1 and TRBJ2-7; TRBD2 matches at 8 bases. Germline trimming cut 4 bases from V and 5 bases from J; bases unmatched to any gene: 7. Per the germline V gene, CDR1 is MGHRA and CDR2 is YSYEKL. The CDR3 contains 14 residues. This chain's CDR3 is CASSPRSGSHEQYF. As DNA, the CDR3 is TGCGCCAGCAGCCCGAGAAGCGGGAGCCACGAGCAGTACTTC.

V gene TRBV6-6 combines with J gene TRBJ2-3, with D possibly TRBD1 on 6 matching bases. The CDR3 runs to 15 residues. CDR1 MNHNY and CDR2 SVGAGI come from the germline V gene (reference sequence). V was pared by 6 bases and J by 3 bases, with 16 bases between. Here the CDR3 DNA reads TGTGCCAGCAGCTCAACTTACAGGGCAACAGATACGCAGTATTTT. Translating gives CASSSTYRATDTQYF.

The chain employs TRBV2 and TRBJ2-7; 11 bases map to TRBD2. The V and J ends lost 10 bases and 0 bases, in that order; junction bases with no gene match: 8. The CDR3 consists of 15 residues. In germline, CDR1 is SNHLY, CDR2 FYNNEI. The CDR3: CAIGPTSGVSYEQYF. The CDR3 DNA follows: TGTGCCATCGGGCCGACTAGCGGGGTCTCCTACGAGCAGTACTTC.

This chain links TRBV7-2 with TRBJ2-3; no reliable D call. The CDR3 consists of 12 residues. Trimming took 10 bases from V and 6 from J, leaving 14 bases between them. Looked up from germline, CDR1 is SGHTA and CDR2 is FQGNSA. CDR3 DNA sequence: TGTGCCATGAGCACCCAGTGGGATACGCAGTATTTT. It translates to CAMSTQWDTQYF.

J is TRBJ1-4 and V is TRBV7-9; TRBD1 agrees at 8 bases. This CDR3 is 15 amino acids long. J was trimmed by 5 bases and V by 2 bases; bases with no gene match: 4. From germline, CDR1 is SEHNR and CDR2 FQNEAQ (reference sequence). The CDR3 DNA reads TGTGCCAGCAGCTTATCTCGGACAGGGAATGAAAAACTGTTTTTT. Translating it yields CASSLSRTGNEKLFF.

The chain recombines TRBV10-1 with TRBJ1-5; D unresolved. The germline V gene has CDR1 WNHNN and CDR2 SYGVQD (reference sequence). Deletions cut 6 bases from V and 3 bases from J, with 18 bases between. The CDR3 has 16 amino acids. The CDR3 DNA is TGCGCCAGCAGAGGCCACGGCCCCGGAAACAATCAGCCCCAGCATTTT. Translated, it gives CASRGHGPGNNQPQHF.

The CDR3 nucleotides are TGTGCCAGCAGCCGTGAGGCTAGCCAAGAGACCCAGTACTTC. It translates to CASSREASQETQYF. The V gene is TRBV5-4, the J gene TRBJ2-5; D is undetermined. Germline assignment: CDR1 SGHNT and CDR2 YYREEE (reference sequence). There are 14 residues in the CDR3. The V and J ends lost 4 bases and 1 base respectively, with 11 bases between them.